This T cell receptor (beta chain) is drawn from a study of HIV-infected patients and healthy controls. MiXCR, run by TCRdb on the 5' RACE reads, gives a single entry per CDR3 protein. Seen here are over 15,000 distinct CDR3 sequences, about a sixth observed once, and the top ten hold roughly a quarter. This clonotype has at least ten counts. The CDR3 contains 14 residues. Germline V gives CDR1 MRHNA, CDR2 SNTAGT. Trimming removed 2 bases from V and 2 bases from J; junction bases left unmatched: 0. The V and J genes are TRBV6-4 and TRBJ2-7; 10 bases align to TRBD1. The receptor was derived from a human donor in good health. Sequenced input: CD8+ T cells from blood. The CDR3 DNA reads as TGTGCCAGCAGTGACGGACAGGGGGCCTACGAGCAGTACTTC. This codes for CASSDGQGAYEQYF.